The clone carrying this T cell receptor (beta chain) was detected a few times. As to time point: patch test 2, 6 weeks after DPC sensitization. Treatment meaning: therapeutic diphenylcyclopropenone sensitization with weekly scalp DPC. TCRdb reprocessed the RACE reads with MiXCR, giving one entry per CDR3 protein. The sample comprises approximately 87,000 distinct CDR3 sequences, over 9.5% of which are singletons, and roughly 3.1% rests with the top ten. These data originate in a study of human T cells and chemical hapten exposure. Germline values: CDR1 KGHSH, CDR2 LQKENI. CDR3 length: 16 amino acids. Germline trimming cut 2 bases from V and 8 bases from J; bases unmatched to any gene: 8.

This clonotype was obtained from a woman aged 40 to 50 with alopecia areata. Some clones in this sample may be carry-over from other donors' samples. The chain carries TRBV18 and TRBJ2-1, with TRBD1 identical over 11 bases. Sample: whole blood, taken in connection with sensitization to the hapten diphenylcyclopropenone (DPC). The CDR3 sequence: CASSPSPGQGGDEQFF. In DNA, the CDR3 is TGTGCCAGCTCACCATCCCCGGGACAGGGGGGGGATGAGCAGTTCTTC.